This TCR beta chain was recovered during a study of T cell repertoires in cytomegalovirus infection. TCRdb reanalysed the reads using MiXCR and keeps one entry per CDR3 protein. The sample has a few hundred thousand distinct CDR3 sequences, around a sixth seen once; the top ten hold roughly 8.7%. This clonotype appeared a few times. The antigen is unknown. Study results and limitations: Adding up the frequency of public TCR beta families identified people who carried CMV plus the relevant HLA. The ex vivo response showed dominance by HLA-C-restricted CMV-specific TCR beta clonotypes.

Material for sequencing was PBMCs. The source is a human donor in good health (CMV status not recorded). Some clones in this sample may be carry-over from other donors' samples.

Here the CDR3 reads CASSAPPGSGYTF. CDR3 sequence (DNA): TGTGCCAGCAGCGCACCCCCCGGGAGTGGCTACACCTTC. The chain has TRBV12-3 or TRBV12-4 and TRBJ1-2, with unresolved D. The CDR3 has 13 amino acids. V dropped 6 bases and J dropped 7 bases, with 15 bases sitting between them.